This TCR beta chain was obtained from a study of blood T cell repertoires in COVID-19. Study as a whole: The United States, Italy and Spain provided the acute and convalescent COVID-19 samples. T cells, B-cell-depleted T cells, or PBMCs supplied cDNA or gDNA.

Germline lookup yields CDR1 ENHRY and CDR2 SYGVKD. V lost 4 bases and J lost 6; bases outside the gene matches: 5. The CDR3 sequence is 13 residues long. Authors' methods: Nucleated cell counts were estimated from reference gene primer amplification. The repertoire was sequenced with immunoSEQ multiplex PCR; TCRdb's copy has only in-frame clones and lacks some. V and J calls plus clone size are reproduced from that table; the DNA served to infer D and trimming. The sample includes 150,000 to 200,000 clones, around 80% of them seen just once. Sample: peripheral blood. This chain links TRBV10-3 with TRBJ1-1, with TRBD1 identical over 7 bases. This receptor was identified in a woman over 75 with active or convalescent COVID-19. The CDR3 sequence: CAISVDRVSEAFF. Here the CDR3 DNA reads TGTGCCATCAGTGTTGACAGGGTCTCTGAAGCTTTCTTT.